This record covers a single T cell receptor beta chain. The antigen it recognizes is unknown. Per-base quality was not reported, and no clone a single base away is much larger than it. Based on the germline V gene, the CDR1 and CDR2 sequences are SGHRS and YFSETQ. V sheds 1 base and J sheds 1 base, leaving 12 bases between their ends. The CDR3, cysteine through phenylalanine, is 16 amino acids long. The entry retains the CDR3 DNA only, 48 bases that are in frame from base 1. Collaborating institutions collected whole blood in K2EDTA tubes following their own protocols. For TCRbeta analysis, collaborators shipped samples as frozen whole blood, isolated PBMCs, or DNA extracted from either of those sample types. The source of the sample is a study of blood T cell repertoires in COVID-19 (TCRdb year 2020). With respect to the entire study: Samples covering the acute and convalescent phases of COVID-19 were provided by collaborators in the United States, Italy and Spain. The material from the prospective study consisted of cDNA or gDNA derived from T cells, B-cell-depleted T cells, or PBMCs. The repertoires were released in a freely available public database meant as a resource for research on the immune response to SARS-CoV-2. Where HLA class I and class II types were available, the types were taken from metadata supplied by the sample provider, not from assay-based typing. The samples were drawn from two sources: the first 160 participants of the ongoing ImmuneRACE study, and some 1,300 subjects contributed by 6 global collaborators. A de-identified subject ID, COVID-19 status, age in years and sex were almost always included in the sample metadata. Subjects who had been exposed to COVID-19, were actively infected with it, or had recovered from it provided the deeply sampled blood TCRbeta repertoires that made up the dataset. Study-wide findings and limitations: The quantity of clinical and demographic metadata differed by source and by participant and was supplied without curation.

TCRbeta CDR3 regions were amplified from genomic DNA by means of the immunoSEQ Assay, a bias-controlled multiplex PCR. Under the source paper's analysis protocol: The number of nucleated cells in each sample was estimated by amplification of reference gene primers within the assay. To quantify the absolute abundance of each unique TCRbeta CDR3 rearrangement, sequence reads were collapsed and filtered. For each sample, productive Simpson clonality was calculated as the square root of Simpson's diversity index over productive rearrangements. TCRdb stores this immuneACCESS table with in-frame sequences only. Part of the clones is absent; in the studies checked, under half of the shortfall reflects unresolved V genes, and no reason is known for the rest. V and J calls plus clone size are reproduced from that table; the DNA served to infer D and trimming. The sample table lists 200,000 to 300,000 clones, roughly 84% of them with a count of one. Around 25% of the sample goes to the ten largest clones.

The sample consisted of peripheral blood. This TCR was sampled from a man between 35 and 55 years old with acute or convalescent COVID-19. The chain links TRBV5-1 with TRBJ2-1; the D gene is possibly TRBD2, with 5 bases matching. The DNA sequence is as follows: TGCGCCAGCAGCTTGTTCCAGCGGCAATCCTACAATGAGCAGTTCTTC. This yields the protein CASSLFQRQSYNEQFF. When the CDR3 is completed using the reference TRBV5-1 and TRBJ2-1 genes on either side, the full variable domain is KAGVTQTPRYLIKTRGQQVTLSCSPISGHRSVSWYQQTPGQGLQFLFEYFSETQRNKGNFPGRFSGRQFSNSRSEMNVSTLELGDSALYLCASSLFQRQSYNEQFFGPGTRLTVL.